One sample yielded the 22 T cell receptor beta chains listed below, sequenced in a study of CD8+ T cells in alopecia areata. Sequencing used cDNA as its template, made by extracting RNA and reverse transcribing it. TCRdb's table, derived via immunoSEQ multiplex PCR, lists solely in-frame clones and lacks some. Of 90,000 to 120,000 clones in the sample, 45% to 60% are singletons; the top ten hold more than 20%. Sequencing input: NKG2D-low CD8+ T cells sorted from blood. The receptors stem from a human donor with alopecia areata.

CDR3 sequence (DNA): TGTGCCGAGGGGACAGGTACCTACGAGCAGTACTTC. It yields the protein CAEGTGTYEQYF. The rearrangement links TRBV30 to TRBJ2-5, with 8 bases lining up with TRBD1. The J call may be in error: the DNA end matches TRBJ2-7 better. The germline gives CDR1 GTSNPN, CDR2 SVGIG (reference sequence). This CDR3 is 12 amino acids long.

This clone was seen more than once but under ten times. This sequence joins TRBV14 and TRBJ2-1, with 12 bases that match TRBD2. CDR1 and CDR2 (germline): SGHDN, FVKESK. The CDR3 runs 19 residues. V was clipped by 4 bases and J by 7 bases; unmatched bases: 17. The CDR3 region has the DNA TGTGCCAGCAGCCGGGGCGACTACAGACTAGCGGGAGTTTCGAATGAGCAGTTCTTC. It is translated as CASSRGDYRLAGVSNEQFF.

The CDR3 is CASSPWGSSGNGEQFF. Written as DNA, the CDR3 is TGTGCCAGCAGCCCCTGGGGCTCTAGCGGGAACGGTGAGCAGTTCTTC. The chain combines TRBV27 with TRBJ2-1; 9 bases map to TRBD2. V gave up 6 bases and J gave up 9 bases; unmatched junction bases: 15. The CDR3 runs 16 residues. The germline CDR1 and CDR2 sequences are MNHEY and SMNVEV (reference sequence).

The chain combines TRBV12-5 with TRBJ2-1; tentative D call: TRBD1 (6 bases). Germline V gene lookup returns CDR1 LGHNT and CDR2 FRNRAP. V shed 1 base and J shed 9 bases, with 7 bases lying between them. The CDR3 has 12 amino acids. The CDR3 region has the DNA TGTGCTAGTGGTTTGGGGGACACTGAGCAGTTCTTC. Translating gives CASGLGDTEQFF.

The rearrangement joins TRBV10-3 to TRBJ1-2; D uncertain. CDR3 length: 15 residues. Germline V gene sequence: CDR1 ENHRY, CDR2 SYGVKD. V lost 2 bases and J lost 4, with 14 bases in between. The CDR3 sequence: CAISEELRVVYGYTF. In DNA, the CDR3 is TGTGCCATCAGTGAGGAGTTAAGGGTGGTCTATGGCTACACCTTC.

The chain carries TRBV7-3 and TRBJ2-1, with D perhaps TRBD1 (6 bases). CDR3 length: 15 amino acids. The V gene's germline CDR1 is SGHTA and CDR2 FQGTGA. The germline V and J ends were trimmed by 5 bases and 2 bases, with 13 bases remaining between them. The CDR3 DNA reads TGTGCCAGCAGCCAGGGGCGTGGCCCCTACAATGAGCAGTTCTTC. Protein sequence: CASSQGRGPYNEQFF.

The chain employs TRBV20-1 and TRBJ2-6; D gene ambiguous. Trimming shortened V by 6 bases and J by 7 bases, and 7 bases separated the two germline ends. This CDR3 is built from 11 residues. From germline, CDR1 is DFQATT and CDR2 SNEGSKA (reference sequence). CDR3 DNA: TGCAGTGCGATCTCCGCCAACGTCCTGACTTTC. Residues: CSAISANVLTF.

This clone was seen a few times. The rearrangement joins TRBV28 to TRBJ2-1; no definite D call. Trimming removed 3 bases from V and 0 bases from J, with 9 bases in between. Per the germline V gene, CDR1 is MDHEN and CDR2 is SYDVKM. The CDR3 has 15 residues. The CDR3 sequence is CASSLAQSSYNEQFF. The CDR3 DNA is TGTGCCAGCAGTTTGGCACAGAGCTCCTACAATGAGCAGTTCTTC. The full variable domain, completed using reference TRBV28 and TRBJ2-1, is DVKVTQSSRYLVKRTGEKVFLECVQDMDHENMFWYRQDPGLGLRLIYFSYDVKMKEKGDIPEGYSVSREKKERFSLILESASTNQTSMYLCASSLAQSSYNEQFFGPGTRLTVL.

The J gene is TRBJ2-3, the V gene TRBV11-2; D ambiguous. This CDR3 has 13 amino acids. Trimming took 2 bases from V and 4 from J, leaving 7 bases between them. CDR1 is SGHAT, CDR2 FQNNGV, per germline. The CDR3 loop is CASSLLGPDTQYF. The CDR3 DNA reads TGTGCCAGCAGCTTACTTGGACCAGATACGCAGTATTTT.

Only a few counts were recorded for this clone. V and J are TRBV13 and TRBJ2-7; D gene unclear. CDR1 is PRHDT and CDR2 is FYEKMQ in the germline V gene (reference sequence). The CDR3 totals 15 residues. V was cut by 0 bases and J by 0 bases, with 9 bases left in between. The CDR3 nucleotides read TGTGCCAGCAGCTTAGGGTGGCAGGCCTCCTACGAGCAGTACTTC. It specifies CASSLGWQASYEQYF.

CDR3 region: CASSSSGSRNIQYF. The CDR3 DNA follows: TGTGCCAGCAGTTCTAGCGGGAGTAGGAACATTCAGTACTTC. The rearrangement links TRBV27 to TRBJ2-4; 10 nucleotides match TRBD2. The junction had 4 bases not matched to a gene; V was cut back by 4 bases and J by 7 bases. The CDR3 has 14 amino acids. Germline assignment: CDR1 MNHEY and CDR2 SMNVEV (reference sequence).

The chain recombines TRBV5-1 with TRBJ2-7, with 10 bases fitting TRBD2. The germline V gene has CDR1 SGHRS and CDR2 YFSETQ. Germline trimming cut 2 bases from V and 1 base from J; bases unmatched to any gene: 3. There are 15 residues in the CDR3. The CDR3 bases are TGCGCCAGCAGCTTCCAGACTAGCGGGTCCTACGAGCAGTACTTC. Residues: CASSFQTSGSYEQYF.

The chain has TRBV7-9 and TRBJ2-7; 9 bases agree with TRBD1. The CDR3 runs to 15 residues. V lost 4 bases to trimming and J lost 6 bases; unmatched junction nucleotides: 10. The V gene's germline CDR1 is SEHNR and CDR2 FQNEAQ (reference sequence). CDR3 DNA: TGTGCCAGCAGCTCCTCCCCGGGACAGGGCTTCGAGCAGTACTTC. Its translation is CASSSSPGQGFEQYF.

Only a few counts were recorded for this clone. The chain uses TRBV28 and TRBJ1-1; D call uncertain. The CDR3 is 11 amino acids. The V end was cut by 8 bases, the J end by 7 bases, with 11 bases between. Per germline, CDR1 MDHEN and CDR2 SYDVKM. The CDR3 sequence: CASDNIREAFF. The CDR3 region has the DNA TGTGCCAGCGATAATATCCGTGAAGCTTTCTTT.

The chain employs TRBV28 and TRBJ1-1; D uncertain. CDR3 length equals 10 residues. Per germline, CDR1 MDHEN and CDR2 SYDVKM. Trimming took 5 bases from V and 4 from J, leaving 2 bases between them. CDR3 DNA sequence: TGTGCCAGCAGTGGCACTGAAGCTTTCTTT. Translating gives CASSGTEAFF.

This chain joins TRBV7-8 and TRBJ2-6; no clear D gene. Germline lookup yields CDR1 SGHVS and CDR2 FQNEAQ. Trimming removed 6 bases at V and 3 bases at J, with 12 bases between. The CDR3 totals 15 residues. The CDR3 loop reads CASRTLMGGANVLTF. The CDR3 DNA follows: TGTGCCAGCAGAACCCTAATGGGTGGGGCCAACGTCCTGACTTTC.

The V call is TRBV30, the J call TRBJ1-1, with 8 bases lining up with TRBD1. The CDR3 extends over 12 amino acids. V was clipped by 2 bases and J by 6 bases; unmatched bases: 2. Looked up from germline, CDR1 is GTSNPN and CDR2 is SVGIG (reference sequence). The CDR3 nucleotides are TGTGCCTGGAGTCCACAGGGGGCTGAAGCTTTCTTT. Its protein is CAWSPQGAEAFF.

V gene TRBV6-6 combines with J gene TRBJ2-1; the D gene is possibly TRBD1 (5 bases). Germline loops: CDR1 MNHNY, CDR2 SVGAGI (reference sequence). The V and J ends lost 2 bases and 6 bases respectively, with 14 bases between them. The CDR3 consists of 15 residues. Here the CDR3 reads CASSYNSERGNEQFF. Written as DNA, the CDR3 is TGTGCCAGCAGTTACAACTCAGAAAGGGGCAATGAGCAGTTCTTC.

The gene calls are TRBV7-3 and TRBJ2-3; D possibly corresponds to TRBD2 (5 bases). The germline V and J ends were trimmed by 2 bases and 0 bases, with 12 bases remaining between them. This CDR3 has 16 amino acids. Germline CDR1 reads SGHTA; CDR2 reads FQGTGA. The CDR3 DNA is TGTGCCAGCAGCTTACGGGGATCCCGAAGCACAGATACGCAGTATTTT. Encoded protein: CASSLRGSRSTDTQYF.

This rearrangement joins TRBV7-6 to TRBJ1-1; possibly TRBD1 for D (6 bases). The ends were cut back, 7 bases at V and 0 bases at J, with 15 bases in the middle. The CDR3 length is 15 residues. Germline lookup yields CDR1 SGHVS and CDR2 FNYEAQ. CDR3 bases: TGTGCCAGCACCCTTAACCCAGGGGTGAACACTGAAGCTTTCTTT. This codes for CASTLNPGVNTEAFF.

This clone has more than one count but fewer than ten. The V and J genes are TRBV7-9 and TRBJ2-7, with a weak D call TRBD1 (5 bases). Germline assignment: CDR1 SEHNR and CDR2 FQNEAQ (reference sequence). Trimming pared 4 bases from V and 2 bases from J, leaving 18 bases between. The CDR3 runs to 16 residues. CDR3 residues: CASSSPRTTGTYEQYF. CDR3 DNA sequence: TGTGCCAGCAGCTCTCCCAGGACAACAGGAACCTACGAGCAGTACTTC.

This chain uses TRBV5-1 with TRBJ1-1; D perhaps matches TRBD1 (6 bases). The length of the CDR3 is 15 residues. The ends were cut back, 5 bases at V and 1 base at J, with 15 bases in the middle. The germline V gene has CDR1 SGHRS and CDR2 YFSETQ. Here the CDR3 reads CASRDSEKANTEAFF. Here the CDR3 DNA reads TGCGCCAGCAGGGACAGCGAAAAGGCGAACACTGAAGCTTTCTTT.